The clone carrying this T cell receptor (beta chain) appeared many times. Patients who underwent sequencing had shown CD8+CD57+ cell expansion by flow cytometry. The sample is drawn from a study of CD8+CD57+ T cells in acquired aplastic anemia. Genomic DNA provided the template from which TCR beta VDJ and CDR3 profiles were obtained. TCRdb processed the reads anew with MiXCR; each CDR3 protein has one entry. The repertoire holds roughly 150,000 distinct CDR3 sequences, with around half as singletons. V gave up 5 bases and J gave up 1 base, with 14 bases separating them. CDR1 is SGHTA, CDR2 FQGNSA, per germline. The CDR3 extends over 15 amino acids.

The clonotype comes from a human donor with aplastic anemia. The sample taken for sequencing was sorted CD4+, CD8+, or CD8+CD57+ T cells (not recorded which) from PBMCs. The chain employs TRBV7-2 and TRBJ1-1; tentative D call: TRBD1 (5 bases). The CDR3 DNA is TGTGCCAGCAGCCCCCGTGGGGGGAGGAACACTGAAGCTTTCTTT. It specifies CASSPRGGRNTEAFF.